The clone carrying this TCR beta chain was seen more than once but under ten times. The data are from a study of T cells in Graves' hyperthyroidism and ophthalmopathy. Study details: Before treatment of any kind, peripheral blood was taken at initial diagnosis.

The CDR3 length is 19 residues. Germline V gene sequence: CDR1 MDHEN, CDR2 SYDVKM. V lost 5 bases and J lost 0; bases outside the gene matches: 9. Across 18 months, stable Graves' hyperthyroidism was marked by no progression to ophthalmopathy. Patients were aged 18 to 65, had disease duration under 2 months, and had newly diagnosed hyperthyroidism. Authors of the study amplified TCR beta CDR3 regions from RNA transcripts. In the first-round RT-PCR of the TCR CDR3, the HTBI primer set was used. One entry per CDR3 protein, called by TCRdb with MiXCR from the multiplex PCR reads. Altogether about 420,000 distinct CDR3 sequences are present, roughly an eighth being singletons, with the ten largest covering more than 4.5%.

Sequenced input: blood. This TCR was sampled from a young woman with Graves' hyperthyroidism. The chain is built from TRBV28 and TRBJ2-6; 11 nucleotides line up with TRBD1. CDR3 nucleotides: TGTGCCAGCAGTACACCGGGACAGGGGGTTCCCTCTGGGGCCAACGTCCTGACTTTC. Protein: CASSTPGQGVPSGANVLTF.